This entry describes one T cell receptor (beta chain). The data belong to a study of blood T cell repertoires in COVID-19. Overall study: Acute-phase and convalescent COVID-19 samples originated in the United States, Italy and Spain. From T cells, B-cell-depleted T cells, or PBMCs came the material, which was cDNA or gDNA.

The authors' processing: By means of reference gene primer amplification, nucleated cell counts were estimated. Clones were sequenced by immunoSEQ multiplex PCR, and TCRdb holds only the in-frame ones, with some missing. For V, J and clone size, that table is used; D and trimming come from the DNA. The repertoire consists of 50,000 or so clones, with roughly 83% occurring once and the leading ten covering about 22%. Germline CDR1 reads MNHNY; CDR2 reads SVGAGI (reference sequence). V shed 6 bases, J shed 8 bases, and the junction held 4 bases outside the gene matches. The CDR3 loop spans 13 amino acids.

The chain couples TRBV6-6 to TRBJ2-4; 10 bases fit TRBD1. The clonotype comes from a woman of 80 years or more with acute or convalescent COVID-19. The sample consisted of peripheral blood. CDR3 sequence reads: CASRTGGGDIQYF. CDR3 coding DNA: TGTGCCAGCAGGACAGGGGGCGGGGACATTCAGTACTTC.